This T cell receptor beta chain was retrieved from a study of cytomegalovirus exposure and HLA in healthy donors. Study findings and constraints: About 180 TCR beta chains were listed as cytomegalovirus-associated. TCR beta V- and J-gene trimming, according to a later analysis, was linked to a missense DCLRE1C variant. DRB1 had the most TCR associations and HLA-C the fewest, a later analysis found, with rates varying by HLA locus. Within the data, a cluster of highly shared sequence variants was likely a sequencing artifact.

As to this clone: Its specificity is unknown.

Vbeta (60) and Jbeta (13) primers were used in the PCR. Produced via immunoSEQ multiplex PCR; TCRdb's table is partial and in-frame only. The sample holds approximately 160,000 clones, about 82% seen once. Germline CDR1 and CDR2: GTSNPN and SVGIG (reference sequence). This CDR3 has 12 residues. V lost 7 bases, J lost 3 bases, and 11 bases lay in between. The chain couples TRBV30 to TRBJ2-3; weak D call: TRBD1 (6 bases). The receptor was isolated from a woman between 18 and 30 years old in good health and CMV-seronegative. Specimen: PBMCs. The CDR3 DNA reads TGTGCCTTCGGACAGATTACAGATACGCAGTATTTT. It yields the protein CAFGQITDTQYF.